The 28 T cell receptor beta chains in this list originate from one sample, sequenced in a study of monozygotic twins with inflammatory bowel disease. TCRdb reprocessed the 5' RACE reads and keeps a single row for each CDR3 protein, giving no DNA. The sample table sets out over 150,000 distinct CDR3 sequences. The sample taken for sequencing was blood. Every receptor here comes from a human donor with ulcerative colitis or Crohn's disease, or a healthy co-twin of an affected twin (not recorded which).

The CDR3 region is CASSYSGESNQPQHF. The V call is TRBV6-2 or TRBV6-3, the J call TRBJ1-5. The length of the CDR3 is 15 residues. Germline V gene lookup returns CDR1 MNHEY and CDR2 SVGEGT.

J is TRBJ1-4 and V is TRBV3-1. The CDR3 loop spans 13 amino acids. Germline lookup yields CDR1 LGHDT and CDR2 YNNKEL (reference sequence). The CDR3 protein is CASSQRTPVKLFF.

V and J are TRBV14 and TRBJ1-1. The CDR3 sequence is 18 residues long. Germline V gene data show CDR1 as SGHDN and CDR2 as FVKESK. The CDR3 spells CASSQEGAVWQRNTEAFF.

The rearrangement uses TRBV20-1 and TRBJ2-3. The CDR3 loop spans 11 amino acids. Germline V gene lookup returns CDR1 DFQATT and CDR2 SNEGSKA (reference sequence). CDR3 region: CSVSGTDTQYF.

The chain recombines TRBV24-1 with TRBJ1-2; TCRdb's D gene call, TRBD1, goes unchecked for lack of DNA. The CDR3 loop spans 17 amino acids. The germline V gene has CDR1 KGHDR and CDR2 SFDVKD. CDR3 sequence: CATSDGTVEDILYGYTF.

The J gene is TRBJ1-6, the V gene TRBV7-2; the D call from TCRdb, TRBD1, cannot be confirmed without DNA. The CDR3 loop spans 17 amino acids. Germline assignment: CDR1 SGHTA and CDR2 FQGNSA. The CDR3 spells CASSFPGSSSYNSPLHF.

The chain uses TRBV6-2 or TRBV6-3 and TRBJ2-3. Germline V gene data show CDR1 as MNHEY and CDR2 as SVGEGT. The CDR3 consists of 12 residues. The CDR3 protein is CASSSQIRRQYF.

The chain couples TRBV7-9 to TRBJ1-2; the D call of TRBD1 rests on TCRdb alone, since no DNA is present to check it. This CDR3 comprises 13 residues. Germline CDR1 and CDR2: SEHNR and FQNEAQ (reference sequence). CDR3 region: CASSLEGDYGYTF.

CDR3 amino acids: CASSSTGGYNSPLHF. V and J are TRBV9 and TRBJ1-6. Germline V gives CDR1 SGDLS, CDR2 YYNGEE. The CDR3 is 15 amino acids.

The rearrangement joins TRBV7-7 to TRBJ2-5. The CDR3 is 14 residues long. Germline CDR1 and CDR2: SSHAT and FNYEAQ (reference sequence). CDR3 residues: CASSLGLGQETQYF.

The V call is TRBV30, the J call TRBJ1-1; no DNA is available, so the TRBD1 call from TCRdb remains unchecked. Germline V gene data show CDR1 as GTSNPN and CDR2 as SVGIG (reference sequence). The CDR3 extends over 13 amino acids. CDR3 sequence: CAWERGTGTEAFF.

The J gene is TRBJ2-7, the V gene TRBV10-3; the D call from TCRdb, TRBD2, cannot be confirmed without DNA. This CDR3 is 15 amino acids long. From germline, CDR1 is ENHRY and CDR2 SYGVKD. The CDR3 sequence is CAISVVIGSIYEQYF.

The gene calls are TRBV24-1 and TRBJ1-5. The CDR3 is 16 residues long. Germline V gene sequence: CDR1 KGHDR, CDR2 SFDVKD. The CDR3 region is CATSGWDLEGNQPQHF.

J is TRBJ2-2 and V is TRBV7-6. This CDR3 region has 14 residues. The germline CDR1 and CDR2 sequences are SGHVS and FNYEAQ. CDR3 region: CASSLAANTGELFF.

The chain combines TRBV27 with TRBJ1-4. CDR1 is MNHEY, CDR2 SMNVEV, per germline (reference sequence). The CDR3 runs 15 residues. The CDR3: CASSTRGSSNEKLFF.

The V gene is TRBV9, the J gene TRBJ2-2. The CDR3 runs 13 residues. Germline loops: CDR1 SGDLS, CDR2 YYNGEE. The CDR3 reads CASSVEDTGELFF.

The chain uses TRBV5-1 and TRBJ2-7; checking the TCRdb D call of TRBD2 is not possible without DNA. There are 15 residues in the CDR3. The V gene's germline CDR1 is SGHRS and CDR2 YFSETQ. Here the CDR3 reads CASNSERGSSYEQYF.

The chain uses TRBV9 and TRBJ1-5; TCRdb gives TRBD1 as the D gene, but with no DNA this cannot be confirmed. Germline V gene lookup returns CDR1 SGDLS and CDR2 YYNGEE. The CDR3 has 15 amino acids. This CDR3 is CASSVDGAVHQPQHF. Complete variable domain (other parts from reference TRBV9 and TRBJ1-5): DSGVTQTPKHLITATGQRVTLRCSPRSGDLSVYWYQQSLDQGLQFLIQYYNGEERAKGNILERFSAQQFPDLHSELNLSSLELGDSALYFCASSVDGAVHQPQHFGDGTRLSIL.

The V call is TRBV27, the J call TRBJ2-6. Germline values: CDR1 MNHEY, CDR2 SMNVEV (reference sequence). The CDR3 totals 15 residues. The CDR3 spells CASSISRSGANVLTF.

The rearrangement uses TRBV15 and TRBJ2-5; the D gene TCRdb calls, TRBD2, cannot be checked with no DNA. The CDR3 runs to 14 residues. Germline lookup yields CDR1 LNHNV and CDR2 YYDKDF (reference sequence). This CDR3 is CATSVGGRDETQYF.

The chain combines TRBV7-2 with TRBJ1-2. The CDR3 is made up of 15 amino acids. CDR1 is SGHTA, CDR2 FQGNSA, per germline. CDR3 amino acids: CASSLAGGPFWGYTF.

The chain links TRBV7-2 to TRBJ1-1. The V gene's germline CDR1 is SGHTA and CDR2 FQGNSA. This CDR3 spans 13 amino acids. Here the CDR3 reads CASRQVVYSEAFF. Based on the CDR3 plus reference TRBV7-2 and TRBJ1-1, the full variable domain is GAGVSQSPSNKVTEKGKDVELRCDPISGHTALYWYRQSLGQGLEFLIYFQGNSAPDKSGLPSDRFSAERTGGSVSTLTIQRTQQEDSAVYLCASRQVVYSEAFFGQGTRLTVV.

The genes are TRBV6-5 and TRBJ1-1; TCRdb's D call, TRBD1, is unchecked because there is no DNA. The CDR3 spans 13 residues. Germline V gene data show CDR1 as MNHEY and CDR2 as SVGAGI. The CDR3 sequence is CASSPDGNTEAFF.

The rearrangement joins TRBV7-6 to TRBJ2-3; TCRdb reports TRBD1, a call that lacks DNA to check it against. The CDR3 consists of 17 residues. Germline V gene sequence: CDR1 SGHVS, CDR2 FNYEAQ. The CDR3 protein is CASSRLSRGSSADTQYF.

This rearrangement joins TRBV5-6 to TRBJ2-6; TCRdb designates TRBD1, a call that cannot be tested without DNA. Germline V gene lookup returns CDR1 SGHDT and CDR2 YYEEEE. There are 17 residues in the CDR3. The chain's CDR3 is CASSFPGQRSGANVLTF. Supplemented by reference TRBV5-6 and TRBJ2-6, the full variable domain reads DAGVTQSPTHLIKTRGQQVTLRCSPKSGHDTVSWYQQALGQGPQFIFQYYEEEERQRGNFPDRFSGHQFPNYSSELNVNALLLGDSALYLCASSFPGQRSGANVLTFGAGSRLTVL.

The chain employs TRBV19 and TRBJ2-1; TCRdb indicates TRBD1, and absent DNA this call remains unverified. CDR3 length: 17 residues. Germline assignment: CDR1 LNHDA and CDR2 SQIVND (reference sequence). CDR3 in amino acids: CASSIIPLGRRDNEQFF.

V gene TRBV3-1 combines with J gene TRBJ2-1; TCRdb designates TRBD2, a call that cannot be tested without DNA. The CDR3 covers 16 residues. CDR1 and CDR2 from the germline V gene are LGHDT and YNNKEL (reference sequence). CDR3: CASSLATGTSGNEQFF.

CDR3 residues: CASSQQMYGYTF. The chain recombines TRBV25-1 with TRBJ1-2. Per the germline V gene, CDR1 is MGHDK and CDR2 is SYGVNS. This CDR3 has 12 amino acids.